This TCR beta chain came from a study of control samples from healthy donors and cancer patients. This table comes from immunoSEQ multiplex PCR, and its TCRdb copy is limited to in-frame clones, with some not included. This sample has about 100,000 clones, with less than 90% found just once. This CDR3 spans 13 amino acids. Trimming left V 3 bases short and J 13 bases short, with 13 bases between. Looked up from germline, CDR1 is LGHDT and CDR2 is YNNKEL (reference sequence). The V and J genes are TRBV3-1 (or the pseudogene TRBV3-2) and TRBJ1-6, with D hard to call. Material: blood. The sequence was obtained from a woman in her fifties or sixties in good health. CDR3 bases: TGTGCCAGCAGCCAGGGCCCCCGCAGGCCCCTCCACTTT. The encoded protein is CASSQGPRRPLHF.